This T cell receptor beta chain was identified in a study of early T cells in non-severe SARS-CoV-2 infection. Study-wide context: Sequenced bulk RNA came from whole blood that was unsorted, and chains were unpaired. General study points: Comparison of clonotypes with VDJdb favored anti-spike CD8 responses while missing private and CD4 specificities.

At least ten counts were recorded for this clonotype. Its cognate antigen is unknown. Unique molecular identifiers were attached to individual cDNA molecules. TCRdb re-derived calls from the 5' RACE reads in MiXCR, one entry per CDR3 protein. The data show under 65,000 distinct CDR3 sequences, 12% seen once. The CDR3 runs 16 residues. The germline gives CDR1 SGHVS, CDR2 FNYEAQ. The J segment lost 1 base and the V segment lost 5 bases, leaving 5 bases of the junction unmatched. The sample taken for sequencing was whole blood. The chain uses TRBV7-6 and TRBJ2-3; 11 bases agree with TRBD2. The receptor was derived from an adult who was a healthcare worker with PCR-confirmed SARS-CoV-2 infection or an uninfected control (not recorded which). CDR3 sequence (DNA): TGTGCCAGCAGCATCCTAGCGGGAGGAGGCACAGATACGCAGTATTTT. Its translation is CASSILAGGGTDTQYF. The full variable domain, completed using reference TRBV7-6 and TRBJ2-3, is GAGVSQSPRYKVTKRGQDVALRCDPISGHVSLYWYRQALGQGPEFLTYFNYEAQQDKSGLPNDRFSAERPEGSISTLTIQRTEQRDSAMYRCASSILAGGGTDTQYFGPGTRLTVL.